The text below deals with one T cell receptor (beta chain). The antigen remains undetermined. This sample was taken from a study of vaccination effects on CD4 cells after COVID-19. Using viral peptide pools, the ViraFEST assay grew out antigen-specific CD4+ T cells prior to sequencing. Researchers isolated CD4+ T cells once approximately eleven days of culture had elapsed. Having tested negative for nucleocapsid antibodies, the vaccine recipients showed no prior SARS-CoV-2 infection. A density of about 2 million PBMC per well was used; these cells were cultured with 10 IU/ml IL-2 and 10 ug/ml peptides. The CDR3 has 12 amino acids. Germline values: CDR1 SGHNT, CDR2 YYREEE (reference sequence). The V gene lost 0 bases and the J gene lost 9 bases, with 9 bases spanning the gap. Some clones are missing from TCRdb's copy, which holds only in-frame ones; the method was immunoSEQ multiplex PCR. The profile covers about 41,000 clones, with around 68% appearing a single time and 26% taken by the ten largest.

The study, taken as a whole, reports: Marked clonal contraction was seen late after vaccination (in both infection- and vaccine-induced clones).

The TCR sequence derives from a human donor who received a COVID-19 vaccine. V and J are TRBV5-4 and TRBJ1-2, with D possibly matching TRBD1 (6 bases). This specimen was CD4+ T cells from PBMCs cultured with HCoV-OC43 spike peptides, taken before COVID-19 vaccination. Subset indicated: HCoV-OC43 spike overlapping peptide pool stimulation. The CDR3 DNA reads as TGTGCCAGCAGCTTGGACAGGGTCAGCTACACCTTC. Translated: CASSLDRVSYTF.